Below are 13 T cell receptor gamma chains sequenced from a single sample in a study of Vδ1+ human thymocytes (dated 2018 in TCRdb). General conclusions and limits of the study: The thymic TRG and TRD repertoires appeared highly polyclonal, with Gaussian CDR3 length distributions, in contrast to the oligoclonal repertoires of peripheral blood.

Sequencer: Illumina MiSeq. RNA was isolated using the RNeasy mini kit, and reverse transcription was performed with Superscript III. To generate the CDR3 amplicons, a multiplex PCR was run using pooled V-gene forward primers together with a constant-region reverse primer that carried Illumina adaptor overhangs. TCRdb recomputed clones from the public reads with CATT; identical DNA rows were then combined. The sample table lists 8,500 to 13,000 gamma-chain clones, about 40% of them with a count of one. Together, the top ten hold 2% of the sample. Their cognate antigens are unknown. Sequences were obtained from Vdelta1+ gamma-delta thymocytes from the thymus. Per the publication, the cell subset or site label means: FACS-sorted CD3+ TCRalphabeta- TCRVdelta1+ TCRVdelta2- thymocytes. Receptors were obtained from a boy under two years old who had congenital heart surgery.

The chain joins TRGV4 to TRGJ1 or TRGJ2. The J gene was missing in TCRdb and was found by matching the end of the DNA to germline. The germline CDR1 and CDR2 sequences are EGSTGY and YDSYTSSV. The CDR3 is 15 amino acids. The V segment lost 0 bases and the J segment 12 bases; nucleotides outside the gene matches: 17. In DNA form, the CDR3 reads TGTGCCACCTGGGATGGGCCCTGGGGCTATTATGCGAAACTCTTT. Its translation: CATWDGPWGYYAKLF.

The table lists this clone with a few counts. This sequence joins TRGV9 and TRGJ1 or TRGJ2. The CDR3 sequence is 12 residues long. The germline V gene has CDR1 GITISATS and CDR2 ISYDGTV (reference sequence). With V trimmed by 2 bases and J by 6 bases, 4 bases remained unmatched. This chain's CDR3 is CALWEATYKKLF. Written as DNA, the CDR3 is TGTGCCTTGTGGGAGGCTACTTATAAGAAACTCTTT.

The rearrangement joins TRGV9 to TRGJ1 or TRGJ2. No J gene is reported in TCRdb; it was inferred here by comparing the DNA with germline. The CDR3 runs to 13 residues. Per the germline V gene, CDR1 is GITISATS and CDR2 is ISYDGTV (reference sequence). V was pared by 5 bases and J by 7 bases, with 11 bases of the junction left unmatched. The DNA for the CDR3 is TGTGCCTTGTGGGCCCCTGATGGATATAAGAAACTCTTT. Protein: CALWAPDGYKKLF.

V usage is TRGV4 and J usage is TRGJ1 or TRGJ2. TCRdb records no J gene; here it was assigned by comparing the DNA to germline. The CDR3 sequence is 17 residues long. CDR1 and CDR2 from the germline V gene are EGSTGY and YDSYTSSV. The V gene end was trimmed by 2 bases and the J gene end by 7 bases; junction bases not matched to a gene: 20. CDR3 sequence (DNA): TGTGCCACCTGGGATGAACACCGGGCCACCTTTCCCTATAAGAAACTCTTT. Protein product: CATWDEHRATFPYKKLF.

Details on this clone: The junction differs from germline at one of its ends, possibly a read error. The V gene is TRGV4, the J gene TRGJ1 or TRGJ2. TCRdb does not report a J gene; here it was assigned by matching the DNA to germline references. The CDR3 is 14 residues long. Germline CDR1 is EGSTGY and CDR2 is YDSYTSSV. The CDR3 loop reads CATWGGRNYHKKLF. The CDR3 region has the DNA TGTGCCACCTGGGGTGGGCGAAATTATCATAAGAAACTCTTT.

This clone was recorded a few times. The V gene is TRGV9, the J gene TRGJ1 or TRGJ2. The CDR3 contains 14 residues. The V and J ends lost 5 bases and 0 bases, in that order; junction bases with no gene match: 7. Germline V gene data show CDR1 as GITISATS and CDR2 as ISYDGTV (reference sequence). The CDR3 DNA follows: TGTGCCTTGTGGGGGGACATGAATTATTATAAGAAACTCTTT. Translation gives CALWGDMNYYKKLF.

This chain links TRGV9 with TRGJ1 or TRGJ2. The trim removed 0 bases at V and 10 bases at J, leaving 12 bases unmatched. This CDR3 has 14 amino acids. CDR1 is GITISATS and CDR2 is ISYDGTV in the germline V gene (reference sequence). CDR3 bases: TGTGCCTTGTGGGAGGTGCCCCTTTTGTACAAGAAACTCTTT. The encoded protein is CALWEVPLLYKKLF.

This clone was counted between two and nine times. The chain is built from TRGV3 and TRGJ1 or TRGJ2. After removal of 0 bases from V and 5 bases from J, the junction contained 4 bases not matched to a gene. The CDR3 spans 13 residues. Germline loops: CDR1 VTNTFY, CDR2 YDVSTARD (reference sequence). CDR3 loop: CATWDRLDYKKLF. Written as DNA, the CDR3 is TGTGCCACCTGGGACAGGCTTGATTATAAGAAACTCTTT.

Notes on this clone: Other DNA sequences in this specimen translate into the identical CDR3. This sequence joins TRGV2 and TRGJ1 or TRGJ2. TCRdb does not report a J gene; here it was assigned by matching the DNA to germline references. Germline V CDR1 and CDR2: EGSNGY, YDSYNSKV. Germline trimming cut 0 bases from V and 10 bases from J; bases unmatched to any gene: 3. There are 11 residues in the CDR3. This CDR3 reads CATWDGRKKLF. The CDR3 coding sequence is TGTGCCACCTGGGACGGGCGGAAGAAACTCTTT.

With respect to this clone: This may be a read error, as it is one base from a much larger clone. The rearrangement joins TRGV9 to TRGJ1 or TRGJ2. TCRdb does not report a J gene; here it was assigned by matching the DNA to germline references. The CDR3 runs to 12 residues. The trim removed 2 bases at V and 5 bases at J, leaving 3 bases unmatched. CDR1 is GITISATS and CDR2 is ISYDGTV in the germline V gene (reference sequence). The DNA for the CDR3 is TGTGCCTTGTGGGAGGCGGATTATAAGAAACTCTTT. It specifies CALWEADYKKLF.

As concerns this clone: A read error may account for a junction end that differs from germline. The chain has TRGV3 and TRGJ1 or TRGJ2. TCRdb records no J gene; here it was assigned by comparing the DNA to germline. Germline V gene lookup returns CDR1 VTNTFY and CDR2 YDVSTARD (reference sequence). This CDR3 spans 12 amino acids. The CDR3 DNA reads TGTACCACCTGGGACAGGCGAGGTGGGAAACTCTTT. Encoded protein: CTTWDRRGGKLF.

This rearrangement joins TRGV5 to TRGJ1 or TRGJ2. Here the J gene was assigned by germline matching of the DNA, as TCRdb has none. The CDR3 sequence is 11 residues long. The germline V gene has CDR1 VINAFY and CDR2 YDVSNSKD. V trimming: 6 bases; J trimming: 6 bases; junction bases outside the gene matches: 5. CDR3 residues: CATWTVYKKLF. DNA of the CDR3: TGTGCCACCTGGACAGTTTATAAGAAACTCTTT.

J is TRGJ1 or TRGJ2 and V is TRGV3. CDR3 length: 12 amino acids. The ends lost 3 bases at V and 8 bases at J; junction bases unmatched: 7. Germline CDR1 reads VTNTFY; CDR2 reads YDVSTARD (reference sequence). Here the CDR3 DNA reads TGTGCCACCTGGGACGGGAAACATAAGAAACTCTTT. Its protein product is CATWDGKHKKLF.